These 19 T cell receptor beta chains came from one sample sequenced in a study of blood T cell repertoires in COVID-19. Method: immunoSEQ multiplex PCR; TCRdb's copy keeps in-frame clones and lacks some. Here the sample spans under 200,000 clones, 89% being singletons. The sequencing sample was made of PBMCs or T cells enriched from blood (not recorded which). These receptors all stem from a woman aged 18-29 years who had recovered from COVID-19.

This clone was detected once. The chain recombines TRBV3-1 (or the pseudogene TRBV3-2) with TRBJ2-7; 7 bases agree with TRBD1. V trimming: 4 bases; J trimming: 6 bases; junction bases outside the gene matches: 12. The CDR3 sequence is 15 residues long. CDR1 is LGHDT and CDR2 is YNNKEL in the germline V gene (reference sequence). CDR3 loop: CASSPVDRFDCEQYF. CDR3 in DNA: TGTGCCAGCAGCCCCGTGGACAGGTTCGATTGCGAGCAGTACTTC.

The rearrangement joins TRBV3-1 (or the pseudogene TRBV3-2) to TRBJ1-6; unclear D gene. The CDR3 length is 15 residues. Between the trimmed V and J ends, which lost 4 bases and 4 bases, there was a span of 11 bases. Germline loops: CDR1 LGHDT, CDR2 YNNKEL (reference sequence). The CDR3 DNA follows: TGTGCCAGCAGCCCGGCGGCAGTATATAATTCACCCCTCCACTTT. Its protein product is CASSPAAVYNSPLHF.

In its sample, this clone was seen once. The chain couples TRBV5-1 to TRBJ2-7, with 11 bases aligning to TRBD1. The CDR3 contains 15 residues. CDR1 SGHRS and CDR2 YFSETQ come from the germline V gene. Trimming at V came to 4 bases and at J to 6 bases, leaving 9 bases not matched to a gene. CDR3 sequence reads: CASSQGGQGAGEQYF. The CDR3 nucleotides read TGCGCCAGCAGCCAGGGCGGACAGGGGGCCGGCGAGCAGTACTTC. The variable domain in full, completed from reference TRBV5-1 and TRBJ2-7, reads KAGVTQTPRYLIKTRGQQVTLSCSPISGHRSVSWYQQTPGQGLQFLFEYFSETQRNKGNFPGRFSGRQFSNSRSEMNVSTLELGDSALYLCASSQGGQGAGEQYFGPGTRLTVT.

The genes are TRBV5-1 and TRBJ2-1; 7 bases match TRBD2. The trim removed 4 bases at V and 3 bases at J, leaving 4 bases unmatched. This CDR3 spans 14 amino acids. Germline CDR1 reads SGHRS; CDR2 reads YFSETQ. The CDR3 reads CASSPGTIYNEQFF. For the CDR3, the DNA is TGCGCCAGCAGCCCCGGGACTATCTACAATGAGCAGTTCTTC.

The chain uses TRBV14 and TRBJ2-3; possibly TRBD2 for D (5 bases). CDR3 length equals 17 residues. From germline, CDR1 is SGHDN and CDR2 FVKESK. V dropped 1 base and J dropped 4 bases, with 18 bases sitting between them. The CDR3 reads CASSQATGWLLADTQYF. The CDR3 DNA reads TGTGCCAGCAGCCAAGCTACGGGGTGGCTCCTCGCAGATACGCAGTATTTT.

V gene TRBV28 combines with J gene TRBJ2-1; a possible D gene is TRBD2 (5 bases). Germline loops: CDR1 MDHEN, CDR2 SYDVKM. The CDR3 spans 16 residues. Trimming removed 5 bases from V and 3 bases from J, with 17 bases in between. DNA for the CDR3: TGTGCCAGCAGTGCCCTGGGCCCGGCGGGCTACAATGAGCAGTTCTTC. It codes for CASSALGPAGYNEQFF. The full variable domain, rest sourced from reference TRBV28 and TRBJ2-1, is DVKVTQSSRYLVKRTGEKVFLECVQDMDHENMFWYRQDPGLGLRLIYFSYDVKMKEKGDIPEGYSVSREKKERFSLILESASTNQTSMYLCASSALGPAGYNEQFFGPGTRLTVL.

The chain joins TRBV7-9 to TRBJ1-1, with 9 bases identical to TRBD1. The V gene's germline CDR1 is SEHNR and CDR2 FQNEAQ (reference sequence). Unmatched junction bases numbered 9, after V lost 5 bases and J lost 5 bases. This CDR3 comprises 15 residues. This CDR3 reads CASSPTGGYGTEAFF. Here the CDR3 DNA reads TGTGCCAGCAGCCCCACAGGGGGCTACGGTACTGAAGCTTTCTTT. Full variable domain (outside the CDR3, taken from reference TRBV7-9 and TRBJ1-1): DTGVSQNPRHKITKRGQNVTFRCDPISEHNRLYWYRQTLGQGPEFLTYFQNEAQLEKSRLLSDRFSAERPKGSFSTLEIQRTEQGDSAMYLCASSPTGGYGTEAFFGQGTRLTVV.

V usage is TRBV2 and J usage is TRBJ1-2; D unresolved. From germline, CDR1 is SNHLY and CDR2 FYNNEI. The CDR3 sequence is 15 residues long. Trimming took 3 bases from V and 8 from J, leaving 19 bases between them. The CDR3 nucleotides read TGTGCCAGCAGTGAGTTGACTCCGGATCTACCCGGCTACACCTTC. This encodes CASSELTPDLPGYTF.

V and J are TRBV28 and TRBJ2-3, with 10 bases matching TRBD2. Germline V lookup: CDR1 MDHEN, CDR2 SYDVKM. V dropped 4 bases and J dropped 4; count of bases not matched to a gene: 11. There are 17 residues in the CDR3. The CDR3, as DNA: TGTGCCAGCAGTTCCCCCTTATGGAGCGGGAGGGCAGATACGCAGTATTTT. Translation gives CASSSPLWSGRADTQYF.

The gene calls are TRBV19 and TRBJ2-7; 11 positions agree with TRBD2. CDR1 LNHDA and CDR2 SQIVND come from the germline V gene (reference sequence). V dropped 5 bases and J dropped 2; count of bases not matched to a gene: 5. The CDR3 runs 15 residues. The CDR3 DNA sequence: TGTGCCAGTAGTTACGGGACTAGCGGTACCTACGAGCAGTACTTC. Its translation is CASSYGTSGTYEQYF. Supplemented by reference TRBV19 and TRBJ2-7, the full variable domain reads DGGITQSPKYLFRKEGQNVTLSCEQNLNHDAMYWYRQDPGQGLRLIYYSQIVNDFQKGDIAEGYSVSREKKESFPLTVTSAQKNPTAFYLCASSYGTSGTYEQYFGPGTRLTVT.

The chain employs TRBV3-1 (or the pseudogene TRBV3-2) and TRBJ2-3; 11 bases fit TRBD2. Looked up from germline, CDR1 is LGHDT and CDR2 is YNNKEL (reference sequence). This CDR3 has 19 residues. Unmatched junction bases numbered 17, after V lost 4 bases and J lost 5 bases. The CDR3: CASSPRYATSGRRLDTQYF. CDR3 nucleotides: TGTGCCAGCAGCCCCCGATACGCTACTAGCGGGAGACGATTAGATACGCAGTATTTT.

The chain recombines TRBV14 with TRBJ2-2; the match to TRBD2 covers 8 bases. Germline CDR1 reads SGHDN; CDR2 reads FVKESK. With V trimmed by 3 bases and J by 5 bases, 14 bases remained unmatched. The CDR3 has 18 residues. DNA of the CDR3: TGTGCCAGCAGCCATATCGGTAGCGGGATATCCAGAACCGGGGAGCTGTTTTTT. This sequence encodes CASSHIGSGISRTGELFF.

V and J are TRBV15 and TRBJ2-2, with a possible D match to TRBD2 (6 bases). Germline V gene lookup returns CDR1 LNHNV and CDR2 YYDKDF (reference sequence). The CDR3 extends over 17 amino acids. V shed 0 bases and J shed 7 bases, with 18 bases lying between them. Here the CDR3 reads CATSRDPNGGIGGELFF. The CDR3 DNA follows: TGTGCCACCAGCAGAGATCCTAACGGGGGAATTGGCGGGGAGCTGTTTTTT.

This clone was found once. The chain employs TRBV20-1 and TRBJ1-2, with a weak D call TRBD1 (5 bases). Per the germline V gene, CDR1 is DFQATT and CDR2 is SNEGSKA (reference sequence). CDR3 size: 11 residues. Trimming cost V 7 bases and J 7 bases, with 13 bases left between them. The CDR3 loop reads CSVRGGVGYTF. In DNA, the CDR3 is TGCAGTGTTCGGGGAGGGGTTGGCTACACCTTC.

Only one count was recorded for this clone. The chain links TRBV6-5 to TRBJ2-7, with D perhaps matching TRBD2 (6 bases). Germline assignment: CDR1 MNHEY and CDR2 SVGAGI. V lost 2 bases to trimming and J lost 4 bases, with 18 bases between them. This CDR3 is 16 amino acids long. This CDR3 reads CASSYQTQGLQYEQYF. As DNA, the CDR3 is TGTGCCAGCAGTTACCAAACCCAGGGACTCCAATACGAGCAGTACTTC.

The chain's CDR3 is CASSTSGSYEQYF. DNA for the CDR3: TGCGCCAGCAGTACTAGCGGGAGCTACGAGCAGTACTTC. The rearrangement links TRBV10-2 to TRBJ2-7; 11 bases match TRBD2. The V gene's germline CDR1 is WSHSY and CDR2 SAAADI. With 5 bases clipped from V and 3 bases from J, the junction kept 0 bases outside the gene matches. This CDR3 spans 13 amino acids.

About this clone: The same CDR3 is also encoded by other DNA sequences in this sample. The J gene is TRBJ1-6, the V gene TRBV7-3; 8 positions agree with TRBD1. Germline V gives CDR1 SGHTA, CDR2 FQGTGA. V dropped 2 bases and J dropped 10; count of bases not matched to a gene: 4. This CDR3 is built from 14 residues. CDR3 nucleotide sequence: TGTGCCAGCAGCTTAGGACAGGGTTGGTCACCCCTCCACTTT. Translating it yields CASSLGQGWSPLHF.

The V gene is TRBV7-2, the J gene TRBJ2-1, with D possibly being TRBD2 (5 bases). This CDR3 comprises 17 residues. Germline CDR1 and CDR2: SGHTA and FQGNSA. V lost 5 bases and J 0 bases, leaving 17 bases between the germline ends. The DNA for the CDR3 is TGTGCCAGCAGCCCCCTGAGGACTCATAGCTCCTACAATGAGCAGTTCTTC. It is translated as CASSPLRTHSSYNEQFF.

Ten or more counts support this clone. The chain carries TRBV5-5 and TRBJ1-2; 7 positions match TRBD1. The CDR3 totals 16 residues. V shed 4 bases, J shed 1 base, and the junction held 10 bases outside the gene matches. Germline V gene data show CDR1 as SGHKS and CDR2 as YYEKEE (reference sequence). CDR3 amino acids: CASSQRGQAFNYGYTF. The CDR3 DNA follows: TGTGCCAGCAGCCAAAGAGGACAGGCCTTTAACTATGGCTACACCTTC.